Following are 3 T cell receptor beta chains from one sample sequenced in a study of T cells in Graves' hyperthyroidism and ophthalmopathy. Researchers took RNA transcripts and amplified the TCR beta CDR3 regions from them. The primer set for the first-round RT-PCR of the TCR CDR3 was HTBI. TCRdb redid the calling of the multiplex PCR reads with MiXCR, one entry per CDR3 protein. Altogether about 400,000 distinct CDR3 sequences are present, over 12% being singletons, with the ten largest covering under 25%. The sequencing input was blood. The receptors derive from a woman aged 60 to 75 with Graves' ophthalmopathy.

This clonotype has a single count. This may come from a read error, since a much larger clone is one base off. The rearrangement links TRBV20-1 to TRBJ2-4; D is tentatively TRBD1 or TRBD2 (5 bases each). The germline CDR1 and CDR2 sequences are DFQATT and SNEGSKA (reference sequence). V shed 5 bases and J shed 6 bases, with 17 bases lying between them. The CDR3 sequence is 14 residues long. CDR3 residues: CSAGGTPGRNIQYF. The DNA for the CDR3 is TGCAGTGCTGGGGGTACTCCTGGGAGAAACATTCAGTACTTC.

The rearrangement joins TRBV3-1 to TRBJ2-3; a weak D match, TRBD2 (7 bases). V gave up 1 base and J gave up 5 bases, with 13 bases separating them. Germline CDR1 reads LGHDT; CDR2 reads YNNKEL (reference sequence). The CDR3 is 15 residues long. The CDR3 bases are TGTGCCAGCAGCCAAGTAGGGGGAGGGCAAGATACGCAGTATTTT. Protein product: CASSQVGGGQDTQYF.

The rearrangement joins TRBV9 to TRBJ2-2, with 8 bases matching TRBD2. Per the germline V gene, CDR1 is SGDLS and CDR2 is YYNGEE. The CDR3 is 16 residues long. The V segment lost 1 base and the J segment 4 bases; nucleotides outside the gene matches: 6. Written as DNA, the CDR3 is TGTGCCAGCAGCGTACTAGCGGGTATCCCCACCGGGGAGCTGTTTTTT. It is translated as CASSVLAGIPTGELFF.